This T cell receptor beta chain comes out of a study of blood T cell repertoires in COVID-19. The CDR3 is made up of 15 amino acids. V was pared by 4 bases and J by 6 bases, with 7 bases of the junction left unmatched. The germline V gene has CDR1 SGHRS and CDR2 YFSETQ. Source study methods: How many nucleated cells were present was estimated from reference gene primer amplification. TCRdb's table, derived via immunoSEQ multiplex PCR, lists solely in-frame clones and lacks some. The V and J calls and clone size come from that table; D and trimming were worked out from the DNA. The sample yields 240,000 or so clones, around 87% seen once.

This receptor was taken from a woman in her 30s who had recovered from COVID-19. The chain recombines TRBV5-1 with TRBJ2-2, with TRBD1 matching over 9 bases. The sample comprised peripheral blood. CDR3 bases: TGCGCCAGCAGCCTGGGGGACAGGGTGGCCGGGGAGCTGTTTTTT. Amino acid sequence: CASSLGDRVAGELFF. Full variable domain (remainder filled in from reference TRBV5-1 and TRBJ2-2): KAGVTQTPRYLIKTRGQQVTLSCSPISGHRSVSWYQQTPGQGLQFLFEYFSETQRNKGNFPGRFSGRQFSNSRSEMNVSTLELGDSALYLCASSLGDRVAGELFFGEGSRLTVL.